This T cell receptor beta chain is drawn from a study of PD-1 blockade in classical Hodgkin lymphoma. Findings of the study overall: Possibly reflecting disease activity or prior therapy, repertoire differences have causes that remain undefined. A significant rise in TCR diversity was seen by C4D1 for CD4+ cells but not for CD8+ cells.

Germline V gene sequence: CDR1 SEHNR, CDR2 FQNEAQ (reference sequence). This CDR3 is 12 amino acids long. Trimming stripped 3 bases from V and 6 bases from J, with 5 bases between. Notes on this clone: Its antigen is unknown.

TCRdb's copy holds only in-frame clones and misses some; the assay was immunoSEQ multiplex PCR. The data hold about 84,000 clones, with around 90% observed a single time. Every patient relapsed after autologous stem cell transplantation, and brentuximab vedotin exposure varied. This clonotype was obtained from a human donor with classical Hodgkin lymphoma. This material consisted of peripheral blood mononuclear cells (PBMCs), taken at baseline. The V and J genes are TRBV7-9 and TRBJ2-2; D ambiguous. In DNA form, the CDR3 reads TGTGCCAGCAGCTTCCAAGCCGGGGAGCTGTTTTTT. Its protein product is CASSFQAGELFF.